This T cell receptor beta chain was recovered during a study of blood T cell repertoires in COVID-19. Study at large: From the United States, Italy and Spain came samples of acute and convalescent COVID-19. Sources were T cells, B-cell-depleted T cells, or PBMCs; the material itself was cDNA or gDNA.

As originally analysed: For nucleated cells, counts were estimated from reference gene primer amplification. TCRdb keeps only in-frame clones here, not all; method: immunoSEQ multiplex PCR. V, J and clone size derive from that table, while D and trimming were established from the DNA sequence. The repertoire holds 150,000 to 200,000 clones, roughly nine tenths seen once, with 1.5% to 2% in the top ten. Germline V CDR1 and CDR2: SGDLS, YYNGEE. V shed 3 bases and J 2 bases; nucleotides not matched to a gene: 7. The CDR3 runs 15 residues. This TCR came from a man in his late teens or twenties who had recovered from COVID-19. The chain has TRBV9 and TRBJ1-2, with 7 bases identical to TRBD1. Source material: peripheral blood. The CDR3 loop reads CASSATGAANYGYTF. The CDR3 nucleotides are TGTGCCAGCAGCGCTACAGGGGCCGCGAACTATGGCTACACCTTC.